This record covers a single T cell receptor beta chain. Germline CDR1 SGHAT, CDR2 FQNNGV. Trimming removed 5 bases from V and 4 bases from J; junction bases left unmatched: 8. There are 16 residues in the CDR3. It was during active infection that Seattle patients were enrolled and then longitudinally followed. This sample is part of a study of blood T cell repertoires in COVID-19. Assay used: immunoSEQ multiplex PCR; TCRdb lists only in-frame clones, some missing. The table includes 350,000 to 400,000 clones, around 92% detected once. This clonotype originated in a woman aged 25 to 39 with COVID-19, enrolled during active disease. The gene calls are TRBV11-2 and TRBJ2-1; 10 bases align to TRBD2. What was sequenced was peripheral blood. The CDR3 is CASSPRSGRSYNEQFF. As DNA, the CDR3 is TGTGCCAGCAGCCCGCGTAGCGGGAGGTCTTACAATGAGCAGTTCTTC.